This T cell receptor (beta chain) was recovered during a study of blood T cell repertoires in COVID-19. Produced via immunoSEQ multiplex PCR; TCRdb's table is partial and in-frame only. Of around 330,000 clones detected, around 90% appear once; the ten largest clones hold about 9.8%. This study enrolled people aged 18 to 89 from approximately 25 US geographic areas. This TCR was recovered from a woman younger than 30 who had recovered from COVID-19. The sequencing sample was made of PBMCs or T cells enriched from blood (not recorded which).

The CDR3 DNA is TGTGCCAGCAGTTACCCGACTAGCGGGATGCACATAACGCAGTATTTT. Protein sequence: CASSYPTSGMHITQYF. The chain uses TRBV6-2 or TRBV6-3 and TRBJ2-3, with 11 bases matching TRBD2. Germline trimming cut 2 bases from V and 9 bases from J; bases unmatched to any gene: 10. The germline CDR1 and CDR2 sequences are MNHEY and SVGEGT. The CDR3 consists of 16 residues.